What follows are 10 T cell receptor beta chains derived from one specimen sequenced in a study of blood T cell repertoires in COVID-19. Clones were sequenced by immunoSEQ multiplex PCR, and TCRdb holds only the in-frame ones, with some missing. The sample yields approximately 70,000 clones, 80% to 85% seen once. The source material was peripheral blood. These receptors originate from a man aged 80 or over with active or convalescent COVID-19.

V is TRBV11-3 and J is TRBJ2-2; perhaps TRBD1 as D (5 bases). Germline V gene data show CDR1 as SGHNT and CDR2 as YENEEA. The CDR3 is 13 residues long. V was trimmed by 2 bases and J by 8 bases, leaving 9 bases between them. This CDR3 is CASSLYGAGELFF. The CDR3 DNA reads as TGTGCCAGCAGCTTATATGGGGCTGGGGAGCTGTTTTTT.

The rearrangement joins TRBV6-2 or TRBV6-3 to TRBJ2-5; D might be TRBD2 (7 bases). The CDR3 is 20 amino acids. V lost 4 bases and J lost 2, with 29 bases in between. The germline V gene has CDR1 MNHEY and CDR2 SVGEGT. CDR3 sequence reads: CASSSPRGRRASGLQETQYF. The CDR3 DNA follows: TGTGCCAGCAGTTCTCCCAGGGGTAGGAGGGCTAGCGGCTTACAAGAGACCCAGTACTTC.

The V call is TRBV12-5, the J call TRBJ2-1, with 7 bases fitting TRBD2. The V segment lost 2 bases and the J segment 8 bases; nucleotides outside the gene matches: 15. This CDR3 region has 17 residues. The germline V gene encodes CDR1 LGHNT and CDR2 FRNRAP. CDR3 coding DNA: TGTGCTAGTGGTTTGCCTCGTGGGGGAGGGCCTGTTTATGAGCAGTTCTTC. Protein: CASGLPRGGGPVYEQFF.

This clone was detected once. The genes are TRBV2 and TRBJ1-1; the match to TRBD1 covers 7 bases. Germline V gene sequence: CDR1 SNHLY, CDR2 FYNNEI. CDR3 length equals 13 residues. V shed 2 bases, J shed 5 bases, and the junction held 2 bases outside the gene matches. CDR3 sequence reads: CASSEQGGTEAFF. CDR3 DNA sequence: TGTGCCAGCAGTGAACAGGGGGGTACTGAAGCTTTCTTT.

The sample holds a few counts of this clone. V gene TRBV7-9 combines with J gene TRBJ1-1; D gene uncertain. CDR1 is SEHNR, CDR2 FQNEAQ, per germline (reference sequence). The CDR3 has 15 residues. V shed 0 bases and J shed 5 bases, with 13 bases lying between them. CDR3 DNA sequence: TGTGCCAGCAGCTTAGCGCGCGGAGGTGAGACTGAAGCTTTCTTT. Amino acids: CASSLARGGETEAFF.

The chain has TRBV28 and TRBJ1-5; 7 bases align to TRBD1. V shed 3 bases and J 7 bases; nucleotides not matched to a gene: 6. Germline CDR1 reads MDHEN; CDR2 reads SYDVKM. The CDR3 runs 14 residues. Written as DNA, the CDR3 is TGTGCCAGCAGTTTGGGCAGGGGGACGCAGCCCCAGCATTTT. Amino acid sequence: CASSLGRGTQPQHF.

The rearrangement uses TRBV4-1 and TRBJ1-4; tentatively, D is TRBD1 (5 bases). Germline V gene lookup returns CDR1 MGHRA and CDR2 YSYEKL. The V gene lost 2 bases and the J gene lost 8 bases, with 15 bases spanning the gap. This CDR3 is built from 15 residues. The CDR3 region has the DNA TGCGCCAGCAGCCAACCGACAGCGAACGAAGAAAAACTGTTTTTT. Amino acids: CASSQPTANEEKLFF.

The J gene is TRBJ2-1, the V gene TRBV6-4; 7 bases map to TRBD1. The CDR3 has 13 residues. V was pared by 5 bases and J by 8 bases, with 6 bases of the junction left unmatched. The germline V gene has CDR1 MRHNA and CDR2 SNTAGT. This chain's CDR3 is CASSRDRADEQFF. The CDR3 nucleotides are TGTGCCAGCAGTCGAGACAGGGCCGATGAGCAGTTCTTC.

The chain links TRBV4-1 to TRBJ2-7, with 10 bases aligning to TRBD1. CDR3 size: 16 residues. Germline values: CDR1 MGHRA, CDR2 YSYEKL. The junction had 9 bases not matched to a gene; V was cut back by 4 bases and J by 3 bases. This CDR3 reads CASSPDGTGEHYEQYF. The CDR3 DNA sequence: TGCGCCAGCAGCCCCGACGGGACAGGGGAACACTACGAGCAGTACTTC.

The chain is built from TRBV6-5 and TRBJ1-3; D is possibly TRBD1 (5 bases). V dropped 2 bases and J dropped 0 bases, with 11 bases sitting between them. Germline V gene data show CDR1 as MNHEY and CDR2 as SVGAGI. The CDR3 sequence is 16 residues long. DNA of the CDR3: TGTGCCAGCAGTTACGGGGGAGGTCGCTCTGGAAACACCATATATTTT. It codes for CASSYGGGRSGNTIYF.